What follows is one T cell receptor beta chain and its context. This entry belongs to a study of blood T cell repertoires in COVID-19. Study-wide background: Spain, Italy and the United States supplied samples that represented acute and convalescent COVID-19.

In the authors' workflow: Estimated nucleated cell counts came from reference gene primer amplification. Only in-frame clones appear in the TCRdb table, and some are missing; sequencing was by immunoSEQ multiplex PCR. V, J and clone size are taken as reported in that table, and D and trimming were inferred from the DNA itself. The data show more than 95,000 clones, about 80% seen once. CDR3 length: 14 amino acids. With V trimmed by 4 bases and J by 3 bases, 1 base remained unmatched. The germline CDR1 and CDR2 sequences are LGHDT and YNNKEL (reference sequence). The specimen sequenced was peripheral blood. The chain couples TRBV3-1 (or the pseudogene TRBV3-2) to TRBJ2-1; 9 nucleotides line up with TRBD2. The TCR comes from a woman between 50 and 59 years old with acute or convalescent COVID-19. The DNA of the CDR3 is TGTGCCAGCAGCCCAGCGGGGGGCTACAATGAGCAGTTCTTC. It is translated as CASSPAGGYNEQFF.